This paragraph covers one T cell receptor (beta chain) sequence. Antigen unknown. The CDR3 runs to 13 residues. With V trimmed by 6 bases and J by 2 bases, 0 bases remained unmatched. CDR1 and CDR2 (germline): SNHLY, FYNNEI. TCRdb's copy holds only in-frame clones and misses some; the assay was immunoSEQ multiplex PCR. The profile shows about 69,000 clones, about nine tenths of them singletons. These data are taken from a study of OX40 agonist ivuxolimab in advanced cancers. Study-wide points: Expansion of clones was among the lowest in partial responders at 0.1-3.0 mg/kg.

The V and J genes are TRBV2 and TRBJ2-5, with 10 nucleotides matching TRBD1. The origin of this receptor is an adult with an advanced solid tumor such as melanoma, head and neck, liver or kidney cancer. Source: CD4+ or CD8+ T cells sorted from blood, taken in a trial of the OX40 agonist ivuxolimab. CDR3 loop: CASRDRGQETQYF. The CDR3 DNA reads as TGTGCCAGCAGGGACAGGGGGCAAGAGACCCAGTACTTC. The variable domain in full, with the rest retrieved from reference TRBV2 and TRBJ2-5, is EPEVTQTPSHQVTQMGQEVILRCVPISNHLYFYWYRQILGQKVEFLVSFYNNEISEKSEIFDDQFSVERPDGSNFTLKIRSTKLEDSAMYFCASRDRGQETQYFGPGTRLLVL.